One and the same sample provided the 11 T cell receptor beta chains below, sequenced in a study of human T cells and chemical hapten exposure (dated by TCRdb to about 2021). Library prep was done by RACE. TCRdb records NextSeq 500 as the sequencer. TCRdb reanalyzed the raw reads on its own, using fastp at Q25 for trimming and MiXCR for clone calling, and kept in-frame beta chains. Records with the same CDR3 protein are collapsed into one entry carrying the most frequent genes and DNA. Across this sample there are more than 150,000 distinct CDR3 sequences, with almost 30% seen only once. The ten biggest clones cover roughly 3% of the sample. The meaning of the sample's time point label: pre-sensitization, week 0. The treatment or condition label of this sample denotes: therapeutic diphenylcyclopropenone sensitization with weekly scalp DPC. The material was whole blood, obtained in connection with sensitization to the hapten diphenylcyclopropenone (DPC). The receptors stem from a woman in her 30s with alopecia areata. Some clones in this sample may be carry-over from other donors' samples.

This clonotype is a singleton in its sample. The chain employs TRBV29-1 and TRBJ2-5, with 7 nucleotides matching TRBD2. The junction had 9 bases not matched to a gene; V was cut back by 3 bases and J by 5 bases. This CDR3 spans 14 amino acids. The V gene's germline CDR1 is SQVTM and CDR2 ANQGSEA. The DNA of the CDR3 is TGCAGCGTTGACCCCAGCGGGAATTTTGAGACCCAGTACTTC. Translated: CSVDPSGNFETQYF.

J is TRBJ2-7 and V is TRBV7-2, with D possibly TRBD2 on 6 matching bases. CDR3 length: 14 amino acids. The V gene lost 1 base and the J gene lost 5 bases, with 12 bases spanning the gap. CDR1 SGHTA and CDR2 FQGNSA come from the germline V gene. CDR3 protein: CASSLGALAHEQYF. CDR3 in DNA: TGTGCCAGCAGCTTAGGTGCACTAGCACACGAGCAGTACTTC.

This clonotype was counted at least ten times. The genes are TRBV6-1 and TRBJ2-3, with 11 bases aligning to TRBD1. The J segment lost 3 bases and the V segment lost 8 bases, leaving 1 base of the junction unmatched. This CDR3 is 13 amino acids long. CDR1 and CDR2 (germline): MNHNS, SASEGT. CDR3 bases: TGTGCCAGCCGGGACAGGGGGACAGATACGCAGTATTTT. Translation gives CASRDRGTDTQYF.

V and J are TRBV5-1 and TRBJ1-1, with TRBD1 matching over 12 bases. The germline gives CDR1 SGHRS, CDR2 YFSETQ. V lost 4 bases, J lost 0 bases, and 10 bases stayed unmatched. This CDR3 has 18 amino acids. CDR3 residues: CASSRRGQGAVMNTEAFF. DNA of the CDR3: TGCGCCAGCAGCCGAAGGGGACAGGGGGCCGTTATGAACACTGAAGCTTTCTTT.

This chain links TRBV20-1 with TRBJ2-3; the match to TRBD1 covers 7 bases. The germline gives CDR1 DFQATT, CDR2 SNEGSKA (reference sequence). The junction had 2 bases not matched to a gene; V was cut back by 1 base and J by 7 bases. The CDR3 totals 12 residues. CDR3 bases: TGCAGTGCTAGAGGACAGGGTTATACGCAGTATTTT. Amino acids: CSARGQGYTQYF.

The rearrangement links TRBV28 to TRBJ1-2; a weak D match, TRBD1 (5 bases). Germline V gene sequence: CDR1 MDHEN, CDR2 SYDVKM. CDR3 length equals 17 residues. The ends were cut back, 4 bases at V and 2 bases at J, with 20 bases in the middle. The CDR3 reads CASSSLGDLYRNYGYTF. The CDR3, as DNA: TGTGCCAGCAGTTCCCTCGGGGACCTCTATAGAAACTATGGCTACACCTTC.

This clonotype was counted once. The chain links TRBV28 to TRBJ2-2; TRBD1 is a possible D gene (5 bases). The CDR3 has 16 amino acids. Germline lookup yields CDR1 MDHEN and CDR2 SYDVKM. Trimming took 2 bases from V and 0 from J, leaving 10 bases between them. CDR3 in amino acids: CASSLGYRSNTGELFF. CDR3 bases: TGTGCCAGCAGTTTAGGTTACAGGTCGAACACCGGGGAGCTGTTTTTT.

The table lists this clonotype with many counts. The chain is built from TRBV27 and TRBJ2-3, with D tentatively TRBD2 (5 bases). CDR3 length: 13 residues. The V end lost 4 bases, the J end lost 6 bases, and 11 bases lay between the germline ends. Germline CDR1 and CDR2: MNHEY and SMNVEV (reference sequence). The CDR3 DNA follows: TGTGCCAGCAGTTCATCCCCGGGGGATACGCAGTATTTT. Translated: CASSSSPGDTQYF.

The CDR3 reads CASTPSGAGDTQYF. CDR3 in DNA: TGCGCCAGCACCCCCAGCGGGGCTGGAGATACGCAGTATTTT. The rearrangement uses TRBV10-1 and TRBJ2-3, with 7 nucleotides matching TRBD2. This CDR3 contains 14 residues. The ends lost 7 bases at V and 5 bases at J; junction bases unmatched: 9. Germline lookup yields CDR1 WNHNN and CDR2 SYGVQD (reference sequence).

The chain joins TRBV10-3 to TRBJ2-7; tentatively, D is TRBD2 (6 bases). This CDR3 has 14 amino acids. Trimming took off 7 bases at V and 2 bases at J, with 15 bases between the two ends. Germline V lookup: CDR1 ENHRY, CDR2 SYGVKD. CDR3 DNA: TGTGCCATCACTGGGAGCAGGGAGGCCTACGAGCAGTACTTC. As protein: CAITGSREAYEQYF.

The V and J genes are TRBV5-1 and TRBJ1-2; TRBD1 agrees at 9 bases. The CDR3 loop spans 14 amino acids. The germline CDR1 and CDR2 sequences are SGHRS and YFSETQ. Trimming removed 4 bases from V and 4 bases from J; junction bases left unmatched: 5. The CDR3 nucleotides are TGCGCCAGCAGCCCGGACAGGGGACTCTATGGCTACACCTTC. It translates to CASSPDRGLYGYTF.